At least ten counts were recorded for the clone carrying this TCR beta chain. Its specificity is unknown. This record comes from a study of blood T cells in healthy people across ages. As for the study in general: When template switching was applied, about one barcoded beta molecule was captured per two T cells. The study's findings and limits: Age advanced and TCR beta diversity per million T cells fell, roughly linearly.

For the second PCR, which ran for about 6 to 12 cycles, a sample-barcoded 5' primer and a J-beta primer mix were used. TCRdb used MiXCR to reprocess the 5' RACE reads, holding one entry per CDR3 protein. The sample consists of 650,000 to 800,000 distinct CDR3 sequences, about 50% of them appearing once. V trimming: 6 bases; J trimming: 2 bases; junction bases outside the gene matches: 11. The germline V gene encodes CDR1 MNHNY and CDR2 SVGAGI (reference sequence). The CDR3 runs to 17 residues. Extracted total RNA amounted to at least 5.5 micrograms for each sample. The origin of this receptor is a woman of 80 years or more in good health. Source material: blood. This chain links TRBV6-6 with TRBJ2-3; 10 nucleotides line up with TRBD2. This chain's CDR3 is CASSLLSGGGPTDTQYF. CDR3 coding DNA: TGTGCCAGCAGCCTACTAAGCGGGGGGGGTCCCACAGATACGCAGTATTTT.